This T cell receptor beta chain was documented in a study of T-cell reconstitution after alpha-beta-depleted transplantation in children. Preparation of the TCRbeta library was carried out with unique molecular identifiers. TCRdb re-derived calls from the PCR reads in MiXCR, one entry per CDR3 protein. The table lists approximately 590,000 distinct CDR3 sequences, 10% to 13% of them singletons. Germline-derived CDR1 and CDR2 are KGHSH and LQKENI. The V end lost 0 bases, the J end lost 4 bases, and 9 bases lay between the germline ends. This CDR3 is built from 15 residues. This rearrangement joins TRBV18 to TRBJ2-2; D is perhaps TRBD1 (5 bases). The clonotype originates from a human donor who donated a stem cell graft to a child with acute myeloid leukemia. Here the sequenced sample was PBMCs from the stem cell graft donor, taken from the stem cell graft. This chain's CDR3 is CASSPPAGRTGELFF. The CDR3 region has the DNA TGTGCCAGCTCACCACCGGCAGGGCGCACCGGGGAGCTGTTTTTT.